These T cell receptor beta chains were read from a single sample in a study of shared clonotypes between healthy human individuals. Clones were sequenced by immunoSEQ multiplex PCR, and TCRdb holds only the in-frame ones, with some missing. The sample has approximately 2,000,000 clones, over 85% seen once. Material for sequencing was naive CD8+ T cells from PBMCs. The source is a man younger than 35 in good health. Some clones in this sample may be carry-over from other donors' samples. Both conserved end residues are part of each CDR3. The D gene is left open where the match is weak. Size is omitted from some rows. Given values are once, few, many or a class for expanded clones.

abundance	d_gene	v_gene	j_gene	CDR3nt	CDR3aa
.	.	TRBV23-1	TRBJ2-7	TGCGCCAGCAGTCCCAAGGGGGGGAGCTCCTACGAGCAGTACTTC	CASSPKGGSSYEQYF
.	.	TRBV28	TRBJ2-1	TGTGCCAGCAGCGGGGAGGTATCTCCATACAATGAGCAGTTCTTC	CASSGEVSPYNEQFF
.	.	TRBV5-1	TRBJ2-7	TGCGCCAGCGCACTCCGGGACTTAGGCAGGTACGAGCAGTACTTC	CASALRDLGRYEQYF
.	TRBD2	TRBV2	TRBJ2-6	TGTGCCAGCAGGGGTAGGAGCGGGAGGGCCGCTGGGGCCAACGTCCTGACTTTC	CASRGRSGRAAGANVLTF
.	.	TRBV29-1	TRBJ2-1	TGCAGCGCTACCCTCCCATTCGCCCACAATGAGCAGTTCTTC	CSATLPFAHNEQFF
.	.	TRBV27	TRBJ2-1	TGTGCCAGCAGTTTCACGGGGGCCTACAATGAGCAGTTCTTC	CASSFTGAYNEQFF
.	TRBD2	TRBV19	TRBJ2-5	TGTGCCAGTAGTCCGCGACTAGCGGGCCAGGAGACCCAGTACTTC	CASSPRLAGQETQYF
.	.	TRBV28	TRBJ2-7	TGTGCCAGCTGCTGGAGCCGTCAGTACTACGAGCAGTACTTC	CASCWSRQYYEQYF
.	TRBD2	TRBV30	TRBJ2-7	TGTGCCTGGAGAGAGGCGGGAGGTTGGGAGCAGTACTTC	CAWREAGGWEQYF
.	.	TRBV2	TRBJ1-5	TGTGCCAGCAGTGTTGACAGGATGAGCAATCAGCCCCAGCATTTT	CASSVDRMSNQPQHF
.	.	TRBV28	TRBJ1-4	TGTGCCAGCAGTTCAGAGGCAACTAATGAAAAACTGTTTTTT	CASSSEATNEKLFF
.	.	TRBV29-1	TRBJ1-2	TGCAGCGTAAGGGGCCGGTTCTATGGCTACACCTTC	CSVRGRFYGYTF
.	.	TRBV12-5	TRBJ2-2	TGTGCTAGTGGTTTGGTACTAGGAGGAACCGGGGAGCTGTTTTTT	CASGLVLGGTGELFF
.	.	TRBV27	TRBJ2-1	TGTGCCAGCAGGGAAGCTTCCTACAATGAGCAGTTCTTC	CASREASYNEQFF
.	.	TRBV7-6	TRBJ1-1	TGTGCCAGCAGCTCCGGGGGAGGCACTGAAGCTTTCTTT	CASSSGGGTEAFF
.	.	TRBV7-6	TRBJ2-3	TGTGCCAGCAGCCCTCAGATAGTCACAGATACGCAGTATTTT	CASSPQIVTDTQYF
.	.	TRBV28	TRBJ1-1	TGTGCCAGCAGAACACTGGGAACAGGGAACACTGAAGCTTTCTTT	CASRTLGTGNTEAFF
.	TRBD2	TRBV6-6	TRBJ2-1	TGTGCCAGCAGTTATAGTAGCGGGAGCGTATACAATGAGCAGTTCTTC	CASSYSSGSVYNEQFF
.	.	TRBV28	TRBJ1-5	TGTGCCAGCAGTTTAAGCTTAAGCCAGCCCCAGCATTTT	CASSLSLSQPQHF
.	.	TRBV19	TRBJ1-5	TGTGCCAGTAGTCTCAAACCGTCAGGACAGCCCCAGCATTTT	CASSLKPSGQPQHF
.	.	TRBV4-3	TRBJ2-7	TGCGCCAGCAGCCAAGATACCAGACCAGAGACCTCCTACGAGCAGTACTTC	CASSQDTRPETSYEQYF
.	.	TRBV27	TRBJ2-2	TGTGCCAGCAGTTTGACTACCGGGGAGCTGTTTTTT	CASSLTTGELFF
.	.	TRBV19	TRBJ2-7	TGTGCCAGTAACCAACGGACCGGAGATGAGCAGTACTTC	CASNQRTGDEQYF
.	TRBD2	TRBV27	TRBJ2-1	TGTGCCACGTGCACTAGCGGGAGTTTAAATGAGCAGTTCTTC	CATCTSGSLNEQFF
.	.	TRBV6-5	TRBJ1-5	TGTGCCAGCAGTAGGGGGGGTAATCAGCCCCAGCATTTT	CASSRGGNQPQHF
.	.	TRBV27	TRBJ1-4	TGTGCCAGCAGTTTCTCCATGGGGAATGAAAAACTGTTTTTT	CASSFSMGNEKLFF
.	.	TRBV9	TRBJ2-7	TGTGCCAGCGGGACCTCCTACGAGCAGTACTTC	CASGTSYEQYF
.	TRBD2	TRBV7-9	TRBJ2-1	TGTGCCAGCAGCCCTTTTAGCGGGATTAACGATGAGCAGTTCTTC	CASSPFSGINDEQFF
.	.	TRBV7-9	TRBJ1-2	TGTGCCAGCACCCTGGAAAGGGGCCTCTATGGCTACACCTTC	CASTLERGLYGYTF
.	.	TRBV10-3	TRBJ2-1	TGTGCCATCAGTGAAGGGGGGCCCTCGGGCAATGAGCAGTTCTTC	CAISEGGPSGNEQFF
.	.	TRBV19	TRBJ1-1	TGTGCCAGTAGCCAAGGAGAGACGGCGAACACTGAAGCTTTCTTT	CASSQGETANTEAFF
once	.	TRBV19	TRBJ1-2	TGTGCCAGTAGTATGGGGGCCGATAACTATGGCTACACCTTC	CASSMGADNYGYTF
.	.	TRBV6-5	TRBJ2-5	TGTGCCAGCAGACCTTGGCCAGGGAACCAGGAGACCCAGTACTTC	CASRPWPGNQETQYF
.	TRBD2	TRBV7-3	TRBJ2-3	TGTGCCAGCAGGACTAGCGGGAGAAGCACAGATACGCAGTATTTT	CASRTSGRSTDTQYF
.	TRBD1	TRBV9	TRBJ2-7	TGTGCCAGCAGCGCCTCAGGGGGCCCGCAGTACTTC	CASSASGGPQYF
.	.	TRBV28	TRBJ2-1	TGTGCCAGCAGTTTAAGTCCCTCCCTAGAGCAGTTCTTC	CASSLSPSLEQFF